This T cell receptor beta chain was recovered during a study of shared clonotypes between healthy human individuals (dated by TCRdb to the early 2020s). The study in broad terms: A couple of women and a few men aged 18 to 49 years were included in the cohort. To increase sequencing depth and limit assay-specific biases, different laboratories used diverse techniques to prepare libraries and sequence TCR repertoires. Between about 0.9 and 8.9 billion PBMCs per donor were obtained by leukapheresis. The study deeply sequenced blood TCR repertoires of about five healthy adults to estimate repertoire size and the extent of clonotype sharing between individuals. Study-wide conclusions, independent of this receptor: Only blood was sampled, and tissue TCR repertoires likely differ from those in blood. Pairwise subsampling led to the expectation that sequencing depth would affect the degree of clonotype sharing among donors. The genetic and exposure-history diversity represented was limited by the small number of donors.

A distance of 11 bases separates the germline ends of V and J, which lose 0 bases and 5 bases respectively. CDR1 and CDR2 were assigned from the germline V gene as SGDLS and YYNGEE. The CDR3 numbers 14 residues from cysteine through phenylalanine. The CDR3 DNA has 42 bases and is translated from base 1. The donors were healthy, HIV-negative adults with no recently reported acute infections or vaccinations. Only Caucasian adults living in Nashville, Tennessee, USA were represented among the donors. For unsorted samples, tens of millions of PBMCs were counted, and genomic DNA was extracted using the QIAamp DNA Blood Mini kit. After blood collection by leukapheresis, PBMCs were isolated using Ficoll-Histopaque density gradient centrifugation and then cryopreserved in the vapor phase of liquid nitrogen. Using the deep immunoSEQ assay, TCR CDR3 regions were amplified from genomic DNA by multiplex PCR. Extracted genomic DNA from each cell subset was distributed evenly across all wells of several immunoSEQ 96-well plates, and each plate was treated as a replicate. For unsorted PBMC, each replicate PCR was loaded with roughly 330 ng genomic DNA, equivalent to around 30,000 T cell genomes. Genomic DNA from unsorted PBMC was sequenced over ten immunoSEQ deep assay plates. Purified libraries were measured with a Qubit 3.0 fluorometer, size-checked on a Bioanalyzer 2100, and measured again with the KAPA Library Quantification kit. Every immunoSEQ 96-well plate was sequenced on a separate single-read 150-cycle Illumina NextSeq 550 flow cell. In the source study's methods: Because only junctional sequences without quality scores were contained in the immunoSEQ output, filtering matching that applied to full-length reads could not be performed. Sequences were annotated with PyIR, a Python wrapper for IgBLAST v1.9, using IMGT germline references to assign V/J genes and CDR3. Any read was removed if the V/J assignment was weak (E-value above 1e-6), the CDR3 was missing, or the read contained stop codons, out-of-frame junctions, or ambiguous translated residues. V3J clonotypes were defined as sequences sharing the same inferred V gene, J gene, and CDR3 amino acid sequence. To compute the percentage overlap between repertoires, the number of shared unique clonotypes was divided by the size of the smaller repertoire. Three approaches were used to assess repertoire richness: RTK rarefaction, the Chao1 estimator, and Recon v2.1 estimates of unobserved clonotypes. TCRdb stores this immuneACCESS table with in-frame sequences only. Part of the clones is absent; in the studies checked, under half of the shortfall reflects unresolved V genes, and no reason is known for the rest. V, J and clone size were drawn from that table, and D and trimming were deduced from the DNA. Present in this sample are roughly 490,000 clones, around 80% of which were seen just once. The ten most abundant clones make up 10% to 15% of the sample.

Regarding this clone: Its antigen is not yet known. Base qualities were left out, and no much larger clone turns up one base away. Other DNA sequences in this specimen translate into the identical CDR3.

The origin of this receptor is a woman between 40 and 55 years old in good health. Some clones in this sample may be carry-over from other donors' samples. Sequenced sample: PBMCs. The chain was built from TRBV9 and TRBJ2-5; the D segment could be TRBD2, given 7 matching bases. The CDR3 protein is CASSVGGGRETQYF. The DNA sequence is as follows: TGTGCCAGCAGCGTAGGCGGGGGCCGGGAGACCCAGTACTTC. The CDR3, completed at both ends by the reference TRBV9 and TRBJ2-5 genes, gives the full variable domain DSGVTQTPKHLITATGQRVTLRCSPRSGDLSVYWYQQSLDQGLQFLIQYYNGEERAKGNILERFSAQQFPDLHSELNLSSLELGDSALYFCASSVGGGRETQYFGPGTRLLVL.